These 19 T cell receptor beta chains were all obtained from the same sample, sequenced in a study of blood T cell repertoires in COVID-19. Using immunoSEQ multiplex PCR, the repertoire was profiled, and TCRdb retains in-frame clones only, with some absent. The data show 150,000 to 250,000 clones, approximately 80% seen once. Material for sequencing was PBMCs or T cells enriched from blood (not recorded which). The receptors here all came from a man aged 40-49 years who had recovered from COVID-19.

The rearrangement uses TRBV4-2 and TRBJ1-1, with 8 bases that match TRBD1. The CDR3 runs to 15 residues. The trim removed 5 bases at V and 4 bases at J, leaving 9 bases unmatched. Germline loops: CDR1 LGHNA, CDR2 YNFKEQ. The CDR3: CASSARQGSATEAFF. CDR3 sequence (DNA): TGTGCCAGCAGCGCCCGACAGGGGTCGGCCACTGAAGCTTTCTTT.

This chain joins TRBV30 and TRBJ1-6; D possibly corresponds to TRBD1 (5 bases). Trimming removed 0 bases from V and 8 bases from J, with 11 bases in between. Germline loops: CDR1 GTSNPN, CDR2 SVGIG (reference sequence). The CDR3 covers 14 residues. The CDR3 sequence: CAWSVRGEHSPLHF. The CDR3 DNA follows: TGTGCCTGGAGTGTACGGGGGGAGCATTCACCCCTCCACTTT.

J is TRBJ1-2 and V is TRBV10-3, with TRBD1 identical over 7 bases. CDR3 length equals 17 residues. V lost 5 bases to trimming and J lost 0 bases; unmatched junction nucleotides: 12. From germline, CDR1 is ENHRY and CDR2 SYGVKD. The CDR3 protein is CAISRDRETPSNYGYTF. CDR3 in DNA: TGTGCCATCAGTAGGGACAGAGAGACCCCGTCTAACTATGGCTACACCTTC.

CDR3 sequence (DNA): TGCAGCGCCGAATTGGGGACTAGCGTCTACAATGAGCAGTTCTTC. This encodes CSAELGTSVYNEQFF. The chain carries TRBV29-1 and TRBJ2-1; 10 bases match TRBD2. After removal of 7 bases from V and 3 bases from J, the junction contained 9 bases not matched to a gene. Germline-derived CDR1 and CDR2 are SQVTM and ANQGSEA. The length of the CDR3 is 15 residues.

This clone occurred once. The chain carries TRBV4-1 and TRBJ2-3, with D maybe TRBD1 (5 bases). The V gene lost 0 bases and the J gene lost 1 base, with 8 bases spanning the gap. Germline-derived CDR1 and CDR2 are MGHRA and YSYEKL. The CDR3 is 15 amino acids. The CDR3 region is CASSQEEQGTDTQYF. The CDR3 DNA is TGCGCCAGCAGCCAAGAGGAACAGGGCACAGATACGCAGTATTTT.

The chain is built from TRBV6-5 and TRBJ1-2, with a tentative D call TRBD1 (5 bases). V lost 2 bases to trimming and J lost 5 bases, with 6 bases between them. There are 12 residues in the CDR3. Per germline, CDR1 MNHEY and CDR2 SVGAGI. CDR3 in DNA: TGTGCCAGCAGTTACCAGGGTTATGGCTACACCTTC. Translation gives CASSYQGYGYTF.

The rearrangement links TRBV10-3 to TRBJ1-4; 8 positions agree with TRBD1. The J segment lost 7 bases and the V segment lost 10 bases, leaving 8 bases of the junction unmatched. Germline assignment: CDR1 ENHRY and CDR2 SYGVKD. CDR3 length: 13 amino acids. This CDR3 reads CASSGGEGEKLFF. The DNA for the CDR3 is TGTGCCAGCTCAGGGGGCGAAGGTGAAAAACTGTTTTTT.

In this sample, this clone turned up a few times. The chain couples TRBV15 to TRBJ1-3, with 12 bases matching TRBD1. The CDR3 contains 17 residues. Germline V gene sequence: CDR1 LNHNV, CDR2 YYDKDF (reference sequence). The V gene end was trimmed by 5 bases and the J gene end by 3 bases; junction bases not matched to a gene: 8. The CDR3 sequence is CATSSRDRGHYGNTIYF. CDR3 DNA: TGTGCCACCAGCTCCCGGGACAGGGGGCATTATGGAAACACCATATATTTT.

The rearrangement uses TRBV19 and TRBJ2-6; D may be TRBD1 (6 bases). The V end lost 8 bases, the J end lost 0 bases, and 11 bases lay between the germline ends. CDR1 LNHDA and CDR2 SQIVND come from the germline V gene (reference sequence). CDR3 length: 15 residues. The CDR3 region has the DNA TGTGCCAGTCACGGACAGATCTCTGGGGCCAACGTCCTGACTTTC. This translates into CASHGQISGANVLTF.

The chain is built from TRBV7-3 and TRBJ2-1, with TRBD2 as a possible D gene (5 bases). Germline V lookup: CDR1 SGHTA, CDR2 FQGTGA. The CDR3 covers 16 residues. With 5 bases removed from V and 0 bases from J, the gap between germline ends came to 14 bases. Written as DNA, the CDR3 is TGTGCCAGCAGCCCCGGACTCACGAGCTCCTACAATGAGCAGTTCTTC. Translation: CASSPGLTSSYNEQFF.

The V and J genes are TRBV30 and TRBJ1-3; D might be TRBD1 (6 bases). Germline values: CDR1 GTSNPN, CDR2 SVGIG (reference sequence). The CDR3 is made up of 12 amino acids. The V gene lost 5 bases and the J gene lost 3 bases, with 8 bases spanning the gap. The CDR3 sequence: CAWGTYGNTIYF. CDR3 bases: TGTGCCTGGGGGACATATGGAAACACCATATATTTT.

This chain links TRBV7-2 with TRBJ2-3; 8 nucleotides line up with TRBD2. Germline values: CDR1 SGHTA, CDR2 FQGNSA. V trimming: 3 bases; J trimming: 2 bases; junction bases outside the gene matches: 7. The CDR3 sequence is 16 residues long. The CDR3 DNA is TGTGCCAGCAGCTTCGGTCCTAGCGGGTTCACAGATACGCAGTATTTT. Translated, it gives CASSFGPSGFTDTQYF.

This chain joins TRBV7-3 and TRBJ2-3; TRBD1 aligns across 7 bases. V lost 5 bases and J lost 6; bases outside the gene matches: 11. Germline V CDR1 and CDR2: SGHTA, FQGTGA. The CDR3 runs to 15 residues. The CDR3 nucleotides are TGTGCCAGCAGCGAGGGACAGCCAGCATGGGATACGCAGTATTTT. It encodes CASSEGQPAWDTQYF.

This chain uses TRBV7-3 with TRBJ1-1, with 7 bases matching TRBD1. Germline V gene data show CDR1 as SGHTA and CDR2 as FQGTGA. After removal of 5 bases from V and 7 bases from J, the junction contained 10 bases not matched to a gene. CDR3 length equals 14 residues. The CDR3 region is CASSPTGDAIEAFF. The CDR3 region has the DNA TGTGCCAGCAGCCCTACAGGGGATGCTATTGAAGCTTTCTTT.

This rearrangement joins TRBV5-1 to TRBJ1-6; TRBD1 is a possible D gene (6 bases). Germline CDR1 reads SGHRS; CDR2 reads YFSETQ. The ends were cut back, 0 bases at V and 7 bases at J, with 11 bases in the middle. The CDR3 consists of 15 residues. CDR3 loop: CASSLGSGANSPLHF. The CDR3 DNA sequence: TGCGCCAGCAGCTTGGGCTCAGGGGCAAATTCACCCCTCCACTTT.

The genes are TRBV5-4 and TRBJ2-2; 10 nucleotides line up with TRBD2. Germline V gives CDR1 SGHNT, CDR2 YYREEE (reference sequence). CDR3 length equals 16 residues. Germline trimming cut 4 bases from V and 4 bases from J; bases unmatched to any gene: 7. Here the CDR3 reads CASSPRLAGITGELFF. The CDR3 DNA sequence: TGTGCCAGCAGCCCGAGACTAGCGGGTATCACCGGGGAGCTGTTTTTT.

This clone was seen only once. The rearrangement joins TRBV19 to TRBJ2-5, with 12 bases identical to TRBD2. This CDR3 is 17 amino acids long. CDR1 LNHDA and CDR2 SQIVND come from the germline V gene (reference sequence). V lost 5 bases, J lost 3 bases, and 10 bases stayed unmatched. The CDR3 sequence: CASSSSSGRAWKETQYF. The CDR3 region has the DNA TGTGCCAGTAGTTCCTCTAGCGGGAGGGCCTGGAAAGAGACCCAGTACTTC.

The chain is built from TRBV7-9 and TRBJ1-2, with a weak D call TRBD1 (6 bases). The CDR3 has 17 amino acids. Germline CDR1 reads SEHNR; CDR2 reads FQNEAQ (reference sequence). Trimming removed 1 base at V and 4 bases at J, with 19 bases between. This chain's CDR3 is CASSLDVGGRGSYGYTF. CDR3 coding DNA: TGTGCCAGCAGCTTAGATGTCGGAGGCAGGGGCTCCTATGGCTACACCTTC.

This rearrangement joins TRBV15 to TRBJ2-1; tentatively, D is TRBD2 (8 bases). Trimming left V 0 bases short and J 9 bases short, with 27 bases between. CDR1 LNHNV and CDR2 YYDKDF come from the germline V gene (reference sequence). CDR3 length equals 19 residues. The CDR3 loop reads CATSRDDPREGASVFEQFF. Written as DNA, the CDR3 is TGTGCCACCAGCAGAGATGACCCTCGGGAGGGGGCGTCAGTATTTGAGCAGTTCTTC.